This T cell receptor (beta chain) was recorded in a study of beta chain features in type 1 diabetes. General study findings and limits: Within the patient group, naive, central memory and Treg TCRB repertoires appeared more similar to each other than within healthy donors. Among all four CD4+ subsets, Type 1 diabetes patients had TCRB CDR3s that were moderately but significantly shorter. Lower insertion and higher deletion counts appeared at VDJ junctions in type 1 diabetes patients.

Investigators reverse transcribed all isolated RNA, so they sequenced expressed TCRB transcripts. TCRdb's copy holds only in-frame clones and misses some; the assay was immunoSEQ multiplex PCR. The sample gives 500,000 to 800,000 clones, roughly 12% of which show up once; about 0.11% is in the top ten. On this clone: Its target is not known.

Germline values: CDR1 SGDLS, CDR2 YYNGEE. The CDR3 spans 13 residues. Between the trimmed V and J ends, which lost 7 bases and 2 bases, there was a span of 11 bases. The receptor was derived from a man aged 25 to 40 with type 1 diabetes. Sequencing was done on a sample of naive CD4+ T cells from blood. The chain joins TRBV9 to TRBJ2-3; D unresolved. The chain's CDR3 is CASSSLYTDTQYF. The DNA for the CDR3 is TGTGCCAGCTCGAGTCTCTACACAGATACGCAGTATTTT. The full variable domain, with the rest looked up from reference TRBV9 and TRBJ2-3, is DSGVTQTPKHLITATGQRVTLRCSPRSGDLSVYWYQQSLDQGLQFLIQYYNGEERAKGNILERFSAQQFPDLHSELNLSSLELGDSALYFCASSSLYTDTQYFGPGTRLTVL.